Here is one TCR beta chain with its context. The sample belongs to a study of blood T cell repertoires in COVID-19. Across the study: Donors in the United States, Italy and Spain gave samples during acute or convalescent COVID-19. In each case, the material was cDNA or gDNA derived from T cells, B-cell-depleted T cells, or PBMCs.

The authors' processing: Estimates of nucleated cell counts were drawn from the amplification of reference gene primers. Repertoires were generated with immunoSEQ multiplex PCR, while TCRdb's copy carries only in-frame clones and drops some. From that table come the V and J calls and clone size; the DNA was used to work out D and trimming. The profile covers 150,000 or so clones, with approximately 82% appearing a single time and roughly 1.5% taken by the ten largest. The specimen was peripheral blood. This TCR was recovered from a human donor in a cohort sampled during active COVID-19.

CDR3 region: CASSQNSDRGQPQHF. CDR3 coding DNA: TGTGCCAGCAGCCAAAATTCTGACAGGGGTCAGCCCCAGCATTTT. The rearrangement links TRBV3-1 (or the pseudogene TRBV3-2) to TRBJ1-5; 8 bases align to TRBD1. The J segment lost 6 bases and the V segment lost 2 bases, leaving 6 bases of the junction unmatched. The CDR3 totals 15 residues. In germline, CDR1 is LGHDT, CDR2 YNNKEL (reference sequence).